This is a list of T cell receptor beta chains from one sample in a study of shared clonotypes between healthy human individuals. The method was immunoSEQ multiplex PCR; TCRdb's version includes in-frame clones alone and lacks a portion of them. Here the sample spans around 2.1 million clones, approximately 94% being singletons. Specimen: naive CD4+ T cells sorted from blood. The receptor set was obtained from a young man in good health. CDR3s include the opening cysteine and the closing phenylalanine or tryptophan. A D gene is named only where the DNA matches it firmly. Size tells how often a clone was seen (once, few, many) or the class of an expanded clone, and some rows leave it out.

J gene: TRBJ2-1
clone size: -
V gene: TRBV5-1
D gene: TRBD2
CDR3 DNA: TGCGCCAGCAGCTTGGCCGGTAGCGGGGCCTACAATGAGCAGTTCTTC
CDR3 protein: CASSLAGSGAYNEQFF

J gene: TRBJ2-1
clone size: -
V gene: TRBV6-5
D gene: TRBD1
CDR3 DNA: TGTGCCACCCACGACAGGGCCTACAATGAGCAGTTCTTC
CDR3 protein: CATHDRAYNEQFF

J gene: TRBJ1-1
clone size: -
V gene: TRBV29-1
D gene: TRBD1
CDR3 DNA: TGCAGCGTTGAGGCTCAGGGGGTGAACGCTGAAGCTTTCTTT
CDR3 protein: CSVEAQGVNAEAFF

J gene: TRBJ1-3
clone size: -
V gene: TRBV27
D gene: TRBD1
CDR3 DNA: TGTGCCAGCAGTCCGACAGGGTTGCGAAACACCATATATTTT
CDR3 protein: CASSPTGLRNTIYF

J gene: TRBJ2-1
clone size: few
V gene: TRBV9
D gene: -
CDR3 DNA: TGTGCCAGCAGCGTAGGAGAAGTCGGGTATCCCGATGAGCAGTTCTTC
CDR3 protein: CASSVGEVGYPDEQFF

J gene: TRBJ1-1
clone size: -
V gene: TRBV29-1
D gene: -
CDR3 DNA: TGCAGCGTTGAGGGACGGTTGAACACTGAAGCTTTCTTT
CDR3 protein: CSVEGRLNTEAFF

J gene: TRBJ1-2
clone size: once
V gene: TRBV5-4
D gene: -
CDR3 DNA: TGTGCCAGCAGCTTGGACCAGGACTATGGCTACACCTTC
CDR3 protein: CASSLDQDYGYTF

J gene: TRBJ1-2
clone size: -
V gene: TRBV10-3
D gene: -
CDR3 DNA: TGTGCCTATTGGGTAGAGGTCTATGGCTACACCTTC
CDR3 protein: CAYWVEVYGYTF

J gene: TRBJ1-1
clone size: few
V gene: TRBV6-5
D gene: -
CDR3 DNA: TGTGCCAGCAGTTATGGTATTGAAGCTTTCTTT
CDR3 protein: CASSYGIEAFF

J gene: TRBJ1-4
clone size: -
V gene: TRBV2
D gene: -
CDR3 DNA: TGTGCCAGCAGTCGGGGGACGGGTGAAAAACTGTTTTTT
CDR3 protein: CASSRGTGEKLFF

J gene: TRBJ2-2
clone size: -
V gene: TRBV30
D gene: -
CDR3 DNA: TGTGCCTGGAATTCGGGGGGCCCCGGGGAGCTGTTTTTT
CDR3 protein: CAWNSGGPGELFF

J gene: TRBJ2-5
clone size: -
V gene: TRBV5-8
D gene: TRBD1
CDR3 DNA: TGTGCCAGCAGCGCCCGGAGACAGGGTCAAGAGACCCAGTACTTC
CDR3 protein: CASSARRQGQETQYF

J gene: TRBJ1-1
clone size: -
V gene: TRBV19
D gene: -
CDR3 DNA: TGTGCCAGTAGCTTACAGTGGAGGACTGAAGCTTTCTTT
CDR3 protein: CASSLQWRTEAFF

J gene: TRBJ2-1
clone size: -
V gene: TRBV18
D gene: -
CDR3 DNA: TGTGCCAGCTCACCAAGGCTAGCAGAGAGCTCCTACAATGAGCAGTTCTTC
CDR3 protein: CASSPRLAESSYNEQFF

J gene: TRBJ1-3
clone size: -
V gene: TRBV19
D gene: -
CDR3 DNA: TGTGCCAGTAGTACCGGGACAACTGGAAACACCATATATTTT
CDR3 protein: CASSTGTTGNTIYF

J gene: TRBJ2-1
clone size: -
V gene: TRBV5-4
D gene: TRBD1
CDR3 DNA: TGTGCCAGCAGCTTGGCACCGGGACAGAAGTTCAATGAGCAGTTCTTC
CDR3 protein: CASSLAPGQKFNEQFF

J gene: TRBJ1-2
clone size: few
V gene: TRBV7-2
D gene: -
CDR3 DNA: TGTGCCAGCAGGGAAGGGGGGAGCTATGGCTACACCTTC
CDR3 protein: CASREGGSYGYTF

J gene: TRBJ1-2
clone size: -
V gene: TRBV10-3
D gene: -
CDR3 DNA: TGTGCCATCAGTGAGTCCGCAGGGGCGAGGTATGGCTACACCTTC
CDR3 protein: CAISESAGARYGYTF

J gene: TRBJ2-1
clone size: -
V gene: TRBV7-7
D gene: -
CDR3 DNA: TGTGCTAGCAGCTACGGCAGATACAATGAGCAGTTCTTC
CDR3 protein: CASSYGRYNEQFF

J gene: TRBJ1-1
clone size: -
V gene: TRBV6-5
D gene: TRBD1
CDR3 DNA: TGTGCCAGCAGGGGGACAGGGGGGACGGTGGAAGCTTTCTTT
CDR3 protein: CASRGTGGTVEAFF

J gene: TRBJ2-1
clone size: -
V gene: TRBV7-2
D gene: -
CDR3 DNA: TGTGCCAGCAGCCCGCATCCCTACAATGAGCAGTTCTTC
CDR3 protein: CASSPHPYNEQFF

J gene: TRBJ2-5
clone size: -
V gene: TRBV18
D gene: TRBD1
CDR3 DNA: TGTGCCAGCTCACCGGGACAGGGGGCGAAAGAGACCCAGTACTTC
CDR3 protein: CASSPGQGAKETQYF

J gene: TRBJ1-3
clone size: -
V gene: TRBV18
D gene: -
CDR3 DNA: TGTGCCAGCTCACCAGGCGAGTACCCTGGAAACACCATATATTTT
CDR3 protein: CASSPGEYPGNTIYF

J gene: TRBJ1-1
clone size: -
V gene: TRBV7-2
D gene: -
CDR3 DNA: TGTGCCAGCAGCACACTAAAAAACACTGAAGCTTTCTTT
CDR3 protein: CASSTLKNTEAFF

J gene: TRBJ2-2
clone size: -
V gene: TRBV30
D gene: -
CDR3 DNA: TGTGCCTGGAGTGTATGGAGGGGCACCGGGGAGCTGTTTTTT
CDR3 protein: CAWSVWRGTGELFF

J gene: TRBJ1-1
clone size: -
V gene: TRBV28
D gene: TRBD1
CDR3 DNA: TGTGCCAGCAGTTTCCCGGACAGGGCGGCAGCTTTCTTT
CDR3 protein: CASSFPDRAAAFF

J gene: TRBJ2-4
clone size: -
V gene: TRBV18
D gene: -
CDR3 DNA: TGTGCCAGCTCACCTATGGCCAAAAACATTCAGTACTTC
CDR3 protein: CASSPMAKNIQYF

J gene: TRBJ2-5
clone size: -
V gene: TRBV29-1
D gene: -
CDR3 DNA: TGCAGCGTCGCTAGGGGCCCTTGGGGGGCCCTAGAGACCCAGTACTTC
CDR3 protein: CSVARGPWGALETQYF

J gene: TRBJ2-7
clone size: -
V gene: TRBV5-1
D gene: -
CDR3 DNA: TGCGCCAGCAGCTCCCTAGGACTGTACTCCAGCTCCTACGAGCAGTACTTC
CDR3 protein: CASSSLGLYSSSYEQYF

J gene: TRBJ1-6
clone size: -
V gene: TRBV7-2
D gene: -
CDR3 DNA: TGTGCCAGCAGCTTAGAAGGGGATTCACCCCTCCACTTT
CDR3 protein: CASSLEGDSPLHF

J gene: TRBJ2-2
clone size: -
V gene: TRBV19
D gene: -
CDR3 DNA: TGTGCCAGTAGTAAAATAACGGGGGATACCGGGGAGCTGTTTTTT
CDR3 protein: CASSKITGDTGELFF